This TCR beta chain appears in the sequencing data of a study of control samples from healthy donors and cancer patients. TCRdb keeps only in-frame clones here, not all; method: immunoSEQ multiplex PCR. Here the sample spans 150,000 or so clones, more than 90% being singletons. The material sequenced was blood. The sequence was collected from a man aged 18 to 29 in good health.

The CDR3 protein is CAWSEDRAQGRGNQPQHF. The CDR3 DNA follows: TGTGCCTGGAGTGAAGACAGGGCTCAGGGACGGGGCAATCAGCCCCAGCATTTT. The rearrangement links TRBV30 to TRBJ1-5; 7 bases fit TRBD1. V lost 1 base, J lost 2 bases, and 14 bases stayed unmatched. CDR1 GTSNPN and CDR2 SVGIG come from the germline V gene (reference sequence). CDR3 length equals 18 residues.